These T cell receptor beta chains were read from a single sample in a study of CD8+CD57+ T cells in acquired aplastic anemia. TCRdb independently ran MiXCR on the reads; one entry per CDR3 protein. This sample has over 150,000 distinct CDR3 sequences, with around 50% found just once. The sample was sorted CD4+, CD8+, or CD8+CD57+ T cells (not recorded which) from PBMCs. The receptors come from a human donor with aplastic anemia. The CDR3 runs from the conserved cysteine through the conserved F or W. The D gene is left open where the match is weak. Some rows mark clone size as missing; the rest say once, few, many or name a class of expanded clone.

clone size: many
D gene: TRBD1
V gene: TRBV24-1
J gene: TRBJ2-3
CDR3 DNA: TGTGCCACCAGTGAAGCGGACAGGGTCGCGGATACGCAGTATTTT
CDR3 protein: CATSEADRVADTQYF

clone size: many
D gene: NA
V gene: TRBV11-3
J gene: TRBJ2-3
CDR3 DNA: TGTGCCAGCAGCCCCCCTTCTGGTACGCAGTATTTT
CDR3 protein: CASSPPSGTQYF

clone size: few
D gene: NA
V gene: TRBV10-3
J gene: TRBJ2-2
CDR3 DNA: TGTGCCATCAGTGTGTCGGACACCGGGGAGCTGTTTTTT
CDR3 protein: CAISVSDTGELFF

clone size: NA
D gene: NA
V gene: TRBV4-1
J gene: TRBJ2-7
CDR3 DNA: TGCGCCAGCCGTGGCAACTCCTACGAGCAGTACTTC
CDR3 protein: CASRGNSYEQYF

clone size: few
D gene: NA
V gene: TRBV11-1
J gene: TRBJ2-3
CDR3 DNA: TGTGCCAGCAGCCCTAGAAACCCTACTAGCACAGATACGCAGTATTTT
CDR3 protein: CASSPRNPTSTDTQYF

clone size: many
D gene: TRBD1
V gene: TRBV19
J gene: TRBJ2-7
CDR3 DNA: TGTGCCAGTAGTCCCCCCACGAACAGGGGGCAGATCTACGAGCAGTACTTC
CDR3 protein: CASSPPTNRGQIYEQYF

clone size: many
D gene: NA
V gene: TRBV6-1
J gene: TRBJ2-3
CDR3 DNA: TGTGCCAGCAGTACCCACACAGATACGCAGTATTTT
CDR3 protein: CASSTHTDTQYF

clone size: many
D gene: TRBD2
V gene: TRBV20-1
J gene: TRBJ2-1
CDR3 DNA: TGCAGTGCTAGAGATCGGGGACTAGCGGGAGTTGAGCAGTTCTTC
CDR3 protein: CSARDRGLAGVEQFF

clone size: many
D gene: NA
V gene: TRBV5-1
J gene: TRBJ2-3
CDR3 DNA: TGCGCCAGCAGCCTCGAGCCGCGGGGAGGCACAGATACGCAGTATTTT
CDR3 protein: CASSLEPRGGTDTQYF

clone size: NA
D gene: NA
V gene: TRBV4-2
J gene: TRBJ2-7
CDR3 DNA: TGTGCCAGCAGCCAGTACTGGACAACCTTCTACGAGCAGTACTTC
CDR3 protein: CASSQYWTTFYEQYF

clone size: many
D gene: NA
V gene: TRBV4-2
J gene: TRBJ2-1
CDR3 DNA: TGTGCCAGCAGCCAAGGAGGCGCGGATAACCATGAGCAGTTCTTC
CDR3 protein: CASSQGGADNHEQFF

clone size: few
D gene: NA
V gene: TRBV7-9
J gene: TRBJ2-7
CDR3 DNA: TGTGCCAGCAGCTTAGAGGTCAACGAGCAGTACTTC
CDR3 protein: CASSLEVNEQYF

clone size: NA
D gene: TRBD1
V gene: TRBV20-1
J gene: TRBJ1-2
CDR3 DNA: TGCAGTGCTTGGACAGGGGCGATTAACTATGGCTACACCTTC
CDR3 protein: CSAWTGAINYGYTF

clone size: NA
D gene: TRBD2
V gene: TRBV25-1
J gene: TRBJ2-7
CDR3 DNA: TGTGCCAGCACGCGCGGGAGGTACCCTAATTCCTACGAGCAGTACTTC
CDR3 protein: CASTRGRYPNSYEQYF

clone size: NA
D gene: TRBD1
V gene: TRBV11-1
J gene: TRBJ2-5
CDR3 DNA: TGTGCCAGCAGCTCGCTTCGTGGGGACAGGGAACGGAGAGAGACCCAGTACTTC
CDR3 protein: CASSSLRGDRERRETQYF

clone size: many
D gene: NA
V gene: TRBV28
J gene: TRBJ1-6
CDR3 DNA: TGTGCCAGCAGTTTTCCAGCCCCCTCACCCCTCCACTTT
CDR3 protein: CASSFPAPSPLHF

clone size: NA
D gene: NA
V gene: TRBV12-3/TRBV12-4
J gene: TRBJ1-2
CDR3 DNA: TGTGCCAGCAGCCTAAGACAGGCCTATGGCTACACCTTC
CDR3 protein: CASSLRQAYGYTF

clone size: NA
D gene: TRBD1
V gene: TRBV6-1
J gene: TRBJ1-3
CDR3 DNA: TGTGCCAGCAGCCGGGACAGGCGTACAAACGCCATATATTTT
CDR3 protein: CASSRDRRTNAIYF

clone size: many
D gene: NA
V gene: TRBV14
J gene: TRBJ1-6
CDR3 DNA: TGTGCCAGCAGCCAAGAGTGGATATTAATGTCACCCCTCCACTTT
CDR3 protein: CASSQEWILMSPLHF

clone size: NA
D gene: NA
V gene: TRBV29-1
J gene: TRBJ2-7
CDR3 DNA: TGCAGCGTGTCCCTCAGCGTTTCAACCTACGAGCAGTACTTC
CDR3 protein: CSVSLSVSTYEQYF

clone size: NA
D gene: TRBD2
V gene: TRBV10-1
J gene: TRBJ2-2
CDR3 DNA: TGCGCCAGCAGAGGACTAGCGGGAGGGTTGGGCACCGGGGAGCTGTTTTTT
CDR3 protein: CASRGLAGGLGTGELFF

clone size: few
D gene: NA
V gene: TRBV6-5
J gene: TRBJ1-6
CDR3 DNA: TGTGCCAGCAGTAATGGGAAGAGCTCACCCCTCCACTTT
CDR3 protein: CASSNGKSSPLHF

clone size: NA
D gene: TRBD1
V gene: TRBV15
J gene: TRBJ1-2
CDR3 DNA: TGTGCCACCAGCCCGATAGCCCGGACAGGGGGGGACTATGGCTACACCTTC
CDR3 protein: CATSPIARTGGDYGYTF

clone size: few
D gene: NA
V gene: TRBV19
J gene: TRBJ2-7
CDR3 DNA: TGTGCCAGTAGTATCGGGGGCGACGAGCAGTACTTC
CDR3 protein: CASSIGGDEQYF

clone size: NA
D gene: NA
V gene: TRBV19
J gene: TRBJ1-6
CDR3 DNA: TGTGCCAGTAGTATGGGGGCAGAAATTTCCTCACCCCTCCACTTT
CDR3 protein: CASSMGAEISSPLHF

clone size: NA
D gene: NA
V gene: TRBV10-2
J gene: TRBJ1-3
CDR3 DNA: TGCGCCAGCAGGGTGGGAACAGCTGGAAACACCATATATTTT
CDR3 protein: CASRVGTAGNTIYF

clone size: many
D gene: NA
V gene: TRBV5-8
J gene: TRBJ2-1
CDR3 DNA: TGTGCCAGCAGCTTGGGTGAGTCCTACAATGAGCAGTTCTTC
CDR3 protein: CASSLGESYNEQFF

clone size: NA
D gene: TRBD1
V gene: TRBV5-1
J gene: TRBJ2-7
CDR3 DNA: TGCGCCAGCAGCTTGTGGCGGGACAGGCGGACCTACGAGCAGTACTTC
CDR3 protein: CASSLWRDRRTYEQYF

clone size: many
D gene: NA
V gene: TRBV19
J gene: TRBJ1-2
CDR3 DNA: TGTGCCAGTAGTATAGATCTCACAGGGTTATATGGCTACACCTTC
CDR3 protein: CASSIDLTGLYGYTF

clone size: many
D gene: TRBD2
V gene: TRBV29-1
J gene: TRBJ2-3
CDR3 DNA: TGCAGCGTTGGGCCAGCGGGAGGCCGGTCAGATACGCAGTATTTT
CDR3 protein: CSVGPAGGRSDTQYF

clone size: NA
D gene: NA
V gene: TRBV20-1
J gene: TRBJ1-1
CDR3 DNA: TGCAGTGGAGGGGAACGCACTGAAGCTTTCTTT
CDR3 protein: CSGGERTEAFF

clone size: NA
D gene: TRBD1
V gene: TRBV28
J gene: TRBJ1-1
CDR3 DNA: TGTGCCAGCAGTCCACCGGGACAGTACACTGAAGCTTTCTTT
CDR3 protein: CASSPPGQYTEAFF

clone size: few
D gene: NA
V gene: TRBV20-1
J gene: TRBJ1-1
CDR3 DNA: TGCAGTGCTAGAGCCAGAGGGTCGAACACTGAAGCTTTCTTT
CDR3 protein: CSARARGSNTEAFF

clone size: few
D gene: TRBD2
V gene: TRBV11-2
J gene: TRBJ2-4
CDR3 DNA: TGTGCCAGCAGCCCCAGTAGCGGGACCGGTGGGAAAAACATTCAGTACTTC
CDR3 protein: CASSPSSGTGGKNIQYF

clone size: NA
D gene: NA
V gene: TRBV15
J gene: TRBJ1-3
CDR3 DNA: TGTGCCACCAGCAGAGGGGGTCAAGGGGACGGAAACACCATATATTTT
CDR3 protein: CATSRGGQGDGNTIYF

clone size: many
D gene: NA
V gene: TRBV6-2/TRBV6-3
J gene: TRBJ2-7
CDR3 DNA: TGTGCCAGCAGTTTGACCAGGAGCTACGAGCAGTACTTC
CDR3 protein: CASSLTRSYEQYF

clone size: many
D gene: NA
V gene: TRBV19
J gene: TRBJ2-7
CDR3 DNA: TGTGCCAGTAGTATAGAGGCGTTCGTCCCGAATCCGGGAAACGAGCAGTACTTC
CDR3 protein: CASSIEAFVPNPGNEQYF

clone size: NA
D gene: TRBD1
V gene: TRBV19
J gene: TRBJ2-7
CDR3 DNA: TGTGCCAGTACCCGGACAGGGGGCCACGAGCAGTACTTC
CDR3 protein: CASTRTGGHEQYF

clone size: few
D gene: TRBD1
V gene: TRBV10-3
J gene: TRBJ1-2
CDR3 DNA: TGTGCCACTGAGTGGGACAGGGGCGGCTATGGCTACACCTTC
CDR3 protein: CATEWDRGGYGYTF

clone size: NA
D gene: NA
V gene: TRBV10-1
J gene: TRBJ2-5
CDR3 DNA: TGCGCCATGTACGGAGAAGACAGCATCGGGGAGACCCAGTACTTC
CDR3 protein: CAMYGEDSIGETQYF

clone size: NA
D gene: NA
V gene: TRBV7-2
J gene: TRBJ2-3
CDR3 DNA: TGTGCCAGCAGCGAAGGGACCATGAGCACAGATACGCAGTATTTT
CDR3 protein: CASSEGTMSTDTQYF

clone size: NA
D gene: TRBD2
V gene: TRBV2
J gene: TRBJ2-7
CDR3 DNA: TGTGCCAGCAGTGGACGGGGGGGCGTAGCGGGAGGCGAGCAGTACTTC
CDR3 protein: CASSGRGGVAGGEQYF

clone size: few
D gene: TRBD2
V gene: TRBV11-2
J gene: TRBJ2-1
CDR3 DNA: TGTGCCAGCAGCATTACTAGCGGGCGAAGCGATGAGCAGTTCTTC
CDR3 protein: CASSITSGRSDEQFF

clone size: NA
D gene: NA
V gene: TRBV20-1
J gene: TRBJ2-7
CDR3 DNA: TGCAGTGCTAGCAGAGCACCGTACGAGCAGTACTTC
CDR3 protein: CSASRAPYEQYF

clone size: many
D gene: NA
V gene: TRBV6-5
J gene: TRBJ1-4
CDR3 DNA: TGTGCCAGCAGCACTTACCAGTTTCCTAATGAAAAACTGTTTTTT
CDR3 protein: CASSTYQFPNEKLFF

clone size: many
D gene: TRBD1
V gene: TRBV5-5
J gene: TRBJ2-5
CDR3 DNA: TGTGCCAGCAGCCCGACCGCGGACAGGGGAAAACAAGAGACCCAGTACTTC
CDR3 protein: CASSPTADRGKQETQYF

clone size: many
D gene: NA
V gene: TRBV5-4
J gene: TRBJ1-2
CDR3 DNA: TGTGCCAGCAGCCCCGGGGGGAACTATGGCTACACCTTC
CDR3 protein: CASSPGGNYGYTF

clone size: many
D gene: NA
V gene: TRBV9
J gene: TRBJ1-2
CDR3 DNA: TGTGCCAGCAGCGTAGGGTCGGCAGCCCCTAACTATGGCTACACCTTC
CDR3 protein: CASSVGSAAPNYGYTF